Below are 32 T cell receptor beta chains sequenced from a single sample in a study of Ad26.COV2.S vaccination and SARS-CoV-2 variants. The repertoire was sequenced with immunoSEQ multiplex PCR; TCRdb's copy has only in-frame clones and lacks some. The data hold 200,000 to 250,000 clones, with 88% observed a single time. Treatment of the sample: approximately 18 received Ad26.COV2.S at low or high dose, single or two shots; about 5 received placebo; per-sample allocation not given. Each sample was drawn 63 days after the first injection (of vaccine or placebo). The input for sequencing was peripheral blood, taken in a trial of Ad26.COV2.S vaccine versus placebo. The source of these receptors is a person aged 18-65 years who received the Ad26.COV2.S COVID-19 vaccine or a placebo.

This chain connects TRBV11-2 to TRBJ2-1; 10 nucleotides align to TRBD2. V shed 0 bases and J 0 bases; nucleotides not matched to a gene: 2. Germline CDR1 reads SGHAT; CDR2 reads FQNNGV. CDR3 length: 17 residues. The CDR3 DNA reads TGTGCCAGCAGCTTAGACCCTAGCGGGAGCTCCTACAATGAGCAGTTCTTC. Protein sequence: CASSLDPSGSSYNEQFF.

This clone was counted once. The CDR3 DNA sequence: TGTGCCAGCAGCCCGATTACCGGACTAGCGGAGCAGTTCTTC. Translation: CASSPITGLAEQFF. The V call is TRBV7-3, the J call TRBJ2-1; TRBD2 matches 9 bases. The CDR3 sequence is 14 residues long. Germline CDR1 is SGHTA and CDR2 is FQGTGA. J was trimmed by 10 bases and V by 5 bases; bases with no gene match: 9.

For the CDR3, the DNA is TGTGCCAGCAGCTTGATTACCTTTGGGGGGTACGAGCAGTACTTC. It translates to CASSLITFGGYEQYF. This chain joins TRBV7-2 and TRBJ2-7, with a tentative D call TRBD2 (6 bases). The CDR3 covers 15 residues. The V and J ends lost 3 bases and 4 bases respectively, with 16 bases between them. Germline V gene data show CDR1 as SGHTA and CDR2 as FQGNSA.

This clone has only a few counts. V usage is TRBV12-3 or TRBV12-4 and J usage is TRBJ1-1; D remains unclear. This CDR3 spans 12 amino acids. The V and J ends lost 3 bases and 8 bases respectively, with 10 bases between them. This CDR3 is CASSFPLGEAFF. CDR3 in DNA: TGTGCCAGCAGTTTCCCGCTTGGGGAAGCTTTCTTT.

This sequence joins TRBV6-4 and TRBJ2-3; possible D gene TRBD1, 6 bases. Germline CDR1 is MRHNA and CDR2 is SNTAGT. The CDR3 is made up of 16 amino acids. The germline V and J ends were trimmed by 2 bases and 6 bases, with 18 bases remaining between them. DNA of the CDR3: TGTGCCAGCAGTGACCGTACAGGGTTGGGTGTGGATACGCAGTATTTT. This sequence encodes CASSDRTGLGVDTQYF.

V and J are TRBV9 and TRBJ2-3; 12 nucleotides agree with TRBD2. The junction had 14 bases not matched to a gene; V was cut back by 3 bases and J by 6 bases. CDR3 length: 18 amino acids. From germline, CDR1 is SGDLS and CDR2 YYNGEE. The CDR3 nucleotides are TGTGCCAGCAGCGCCTCTAGCGGGGGGGCGATTGTTGTTGATACGCAGTATTTT. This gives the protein CASSASSGGAIVVDTQYF.

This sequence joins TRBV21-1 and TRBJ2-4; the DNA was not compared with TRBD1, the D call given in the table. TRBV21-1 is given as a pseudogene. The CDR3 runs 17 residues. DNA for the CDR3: TGTGCCAGCAGCAACCGGACAGGGGGCTTAGCCAAAAACATTCAGTACTTC. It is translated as CASSNRTGGLAKNIQYF.

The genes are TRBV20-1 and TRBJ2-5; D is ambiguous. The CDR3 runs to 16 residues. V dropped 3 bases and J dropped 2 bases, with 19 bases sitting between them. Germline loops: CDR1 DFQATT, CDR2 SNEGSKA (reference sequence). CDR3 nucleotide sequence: TGCAGTGCTAGTGCCCCCGGTTTAGGGCATCAAGAGACCCAGTACTTC. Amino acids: CSASAPGLGHQETQYF.

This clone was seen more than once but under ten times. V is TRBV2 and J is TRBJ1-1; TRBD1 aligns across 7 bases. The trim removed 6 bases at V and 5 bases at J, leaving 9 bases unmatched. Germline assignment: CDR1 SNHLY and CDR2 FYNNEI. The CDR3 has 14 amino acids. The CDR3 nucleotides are TGTGCCAGCAGGAAAGATACAGGGGAGACTGAAGCTTTCTTT. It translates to CASRKDTGETEAFF.

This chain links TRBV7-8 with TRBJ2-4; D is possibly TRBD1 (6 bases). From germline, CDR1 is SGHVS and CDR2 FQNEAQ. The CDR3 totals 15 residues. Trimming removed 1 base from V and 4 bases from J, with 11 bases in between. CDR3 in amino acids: CASSLEGVVKNIQYF. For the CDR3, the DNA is TGTGCCAGCAGCTTAGAGGGGGTGGTAAAAAACATTCAGTACTTC.

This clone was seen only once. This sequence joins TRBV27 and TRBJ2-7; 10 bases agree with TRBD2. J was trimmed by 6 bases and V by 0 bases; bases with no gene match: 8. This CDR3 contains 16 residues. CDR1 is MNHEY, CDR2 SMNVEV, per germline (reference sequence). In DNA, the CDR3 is TGTGCCAGCAGTTTATCGATAAGTCTAGCGGGAGTCGAGCAGTACTTC. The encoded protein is CASSLSISLAGVEQYF.

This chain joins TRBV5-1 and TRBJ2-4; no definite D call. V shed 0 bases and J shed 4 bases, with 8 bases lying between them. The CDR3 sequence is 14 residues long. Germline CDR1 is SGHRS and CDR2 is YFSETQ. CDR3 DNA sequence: TGCGCCAGCAGCTTGGACACGGTAAAAAACATTCAGTACTTC. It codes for CASSLDTVKNIQYF.

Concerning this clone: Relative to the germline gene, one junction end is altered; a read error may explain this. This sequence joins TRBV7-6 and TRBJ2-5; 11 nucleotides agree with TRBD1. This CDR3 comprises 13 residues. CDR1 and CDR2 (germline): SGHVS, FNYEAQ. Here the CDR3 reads CASGQGAQEPQYF. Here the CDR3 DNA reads TGTGCCAGCGGACAGGGGGCTCAAGAGCCCCAGTACTTC.

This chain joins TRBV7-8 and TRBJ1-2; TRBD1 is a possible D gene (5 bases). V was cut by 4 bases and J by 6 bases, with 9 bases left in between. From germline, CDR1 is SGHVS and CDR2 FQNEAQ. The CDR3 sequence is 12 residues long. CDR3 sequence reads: CASSSTENGYTF. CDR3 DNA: TGTGCCAGCAGCTCGACAGAGAATGGCTACACCTTC.

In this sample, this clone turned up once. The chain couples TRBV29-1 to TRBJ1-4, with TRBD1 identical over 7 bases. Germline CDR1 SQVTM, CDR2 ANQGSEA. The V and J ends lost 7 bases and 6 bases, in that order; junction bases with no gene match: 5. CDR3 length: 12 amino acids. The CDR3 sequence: CSAGGGYEKLFF. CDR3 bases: TGCAGCGCGGGAGGGGGCTATGAAAAACTGTTTTTT.

This CDR3 reads CASSESPGGGLRQGNQPQHF. CDR3 coding DNA: TGTGCCAGCAGTGAAAGCCCCGGCGGGGGTCTTCGACAGGGCAATCAGCCCCAGCATTTT. The chain recombines TRBV6-1 with TRBJ1-5, with a weak D call TRBD1 (6 bases). With 2 bases removed from V and 2 bases from J, the gap between germline ends came to 25 bases. This CDR3 has 20 amino acids. CDR1 is MNHNS and CDR2 is SASEGT in the germline V gene.

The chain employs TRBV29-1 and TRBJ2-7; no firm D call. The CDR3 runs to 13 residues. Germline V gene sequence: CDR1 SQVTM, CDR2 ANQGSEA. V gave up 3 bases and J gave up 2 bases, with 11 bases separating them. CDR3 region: CSVDGPPAYEQYF. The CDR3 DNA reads TGCAGCGTTGACGGTCCCCCGGCCTACGAGCAGTACTTC.

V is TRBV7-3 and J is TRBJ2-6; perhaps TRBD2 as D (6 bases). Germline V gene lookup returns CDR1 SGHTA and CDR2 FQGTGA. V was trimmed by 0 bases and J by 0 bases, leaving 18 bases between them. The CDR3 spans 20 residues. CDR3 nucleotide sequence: TGTGCCAGCAGCTTAACTCGACTAGGGCAGGAAAGCTCTGGGGCCAACGTCCTGACTTTC. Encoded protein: CASSLTRLGQESSGANVLTF.

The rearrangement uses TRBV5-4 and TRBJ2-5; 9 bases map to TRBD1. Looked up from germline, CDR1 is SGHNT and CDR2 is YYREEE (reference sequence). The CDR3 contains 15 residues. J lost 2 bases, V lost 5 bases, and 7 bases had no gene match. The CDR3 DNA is TGTGCCAGCAGAGAGGGACAGGGAAAGCAAGAGACCCAGTACTTC. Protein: CASREGQGKQETQYF.

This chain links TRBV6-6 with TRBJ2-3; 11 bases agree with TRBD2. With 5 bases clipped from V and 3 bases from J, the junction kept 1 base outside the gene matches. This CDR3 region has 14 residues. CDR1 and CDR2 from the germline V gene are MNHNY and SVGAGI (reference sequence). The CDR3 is CASSRLAGTDTQYF. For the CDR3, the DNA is TGTGCCAGCAGTCGACTAGCGGGAACAGATACGCAGTATTTT.

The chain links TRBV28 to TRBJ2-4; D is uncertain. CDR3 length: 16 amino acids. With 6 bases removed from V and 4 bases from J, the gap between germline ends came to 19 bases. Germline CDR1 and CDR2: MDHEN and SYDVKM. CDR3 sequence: CASREVLTSKKNIQYF. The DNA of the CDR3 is TGTGCCAGCAGGGAAGTCCTAACGAGTAAAAAAAACATTCAGTACTTC.

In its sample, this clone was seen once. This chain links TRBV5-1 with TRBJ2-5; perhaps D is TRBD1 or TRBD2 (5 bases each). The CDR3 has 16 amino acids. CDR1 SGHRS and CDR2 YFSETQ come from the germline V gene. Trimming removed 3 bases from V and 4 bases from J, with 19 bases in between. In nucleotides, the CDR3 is TGCGCCAGCAGCTGGAGCGGAAACCAGGGTCGAGAGACCCAGTACTTC. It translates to CASSWSGNQGRETQYF.

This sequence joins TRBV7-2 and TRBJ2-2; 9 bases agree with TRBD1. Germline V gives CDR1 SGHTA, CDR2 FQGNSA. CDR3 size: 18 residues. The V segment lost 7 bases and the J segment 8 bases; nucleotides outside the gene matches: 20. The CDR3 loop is CASNPLSGTGTFGGELFF. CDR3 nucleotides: TGTGCCAGCAATCCCTTATCCGGGACAGGGACTTTTGGGGGGGAGCTGTTTTTT.

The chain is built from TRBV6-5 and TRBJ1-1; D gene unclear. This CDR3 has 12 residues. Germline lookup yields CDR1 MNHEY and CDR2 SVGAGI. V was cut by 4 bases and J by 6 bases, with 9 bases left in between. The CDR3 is CASSSPLAEAFF. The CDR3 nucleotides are TGTGCCAGCAGTTCCCCGCTAGCTGAAGCTTTCTTT.

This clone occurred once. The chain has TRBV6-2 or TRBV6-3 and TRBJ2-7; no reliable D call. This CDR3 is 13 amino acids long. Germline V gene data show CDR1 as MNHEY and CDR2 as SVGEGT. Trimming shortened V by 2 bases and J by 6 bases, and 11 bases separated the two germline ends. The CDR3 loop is CASSYLVTAEQYF. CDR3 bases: TGTGCCAGCAGTTACCTAGTTACGGCCGAGCAGTACTTC.

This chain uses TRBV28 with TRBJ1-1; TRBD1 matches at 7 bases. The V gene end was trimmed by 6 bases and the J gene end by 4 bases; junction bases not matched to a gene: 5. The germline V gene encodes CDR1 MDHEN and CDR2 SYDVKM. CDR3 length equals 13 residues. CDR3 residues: CASSQGGFTEAFF. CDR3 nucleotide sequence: TGTGCCAGCAGCCAGGGGGGCTTCACTGAAGCTTTCTTT. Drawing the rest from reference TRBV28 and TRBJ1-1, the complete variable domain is DVKVTQSSRYLVKRTGEKVFLECVQDMDHENMFWYRQDPGLGLRLIYFSYDVKMKEKGDIPEGYSVSREKKERFSLILESASTNQTSMYLCASSQGGFTEAFFGQGTRLTVV.

The CDR3 coding sequence is TGTGCCAGCAGCTCCCGGCTCGGCGGGAGGGCCTACGAGCAGTACTTC. Protein sequence: CASSSRLGGRAYEQYF. The rearrangement links TRBV5-4 to TRBJ2-7; 9 nucleotides line up with TRBD2. The CDR3 has 16 amino acids. J lost 2 bases, V lost 3 bases, and 9 bases had no gene match. In germline, CDR1 is SGHNT, CDR2 YYREEE (reference sequence).

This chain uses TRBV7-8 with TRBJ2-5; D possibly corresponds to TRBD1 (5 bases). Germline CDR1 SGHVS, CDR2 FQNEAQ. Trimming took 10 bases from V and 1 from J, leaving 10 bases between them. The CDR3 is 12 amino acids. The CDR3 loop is CATRQTQETQYF. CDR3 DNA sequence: TGTGCCACCCGACAGACCCAAGAGACCCAGTACTTC.

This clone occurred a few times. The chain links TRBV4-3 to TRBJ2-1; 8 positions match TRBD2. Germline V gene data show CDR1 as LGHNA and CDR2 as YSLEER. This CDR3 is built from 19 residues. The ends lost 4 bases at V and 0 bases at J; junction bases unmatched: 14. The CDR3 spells CASSPVEIAGPSSYNEQFF. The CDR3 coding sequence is TGCGCCAGCAGCCCGGTGGAGATAGCGGGGCCCAGCTCCTACAATGAGCAGTTCTTC.

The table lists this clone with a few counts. The CDR3 reads CASTSPSGGSYNSPLHF. DNA for the CDR3: TGTGCCAGTACATCCCCGAGTGGGGGCTCCTATAATTCACCCCTCCACTTT. The chain couples TRBV19 to TRBJ1-6, with D tentatively TRBD1 (5 bases). Between the trimmed V and J ends, which lost 7 bases and 0 bases, there was a span of 16 bases. CDR1 and CDR2 from the germline V gene are LNHDA and SQIVND (reference sequence). This CDR3 comprises 17 residues.

CDR3 in amino acids: CASSVAVGYETQYF. The CDR3 bases are TGTGCCAGCAGCGTAGCGGTCGGGTACGAGACCCAGTACTTC. This chain connects TRBV9 to TRBJ2-5; D not certain. Germline V lookup: CDR1 SGDLS, CDR2 YYNGEE. CDR3 length: 14 amino acids. The germline V and J ends were trimmed by 0 bases and 5 bases, with 11 bases remaining between them.

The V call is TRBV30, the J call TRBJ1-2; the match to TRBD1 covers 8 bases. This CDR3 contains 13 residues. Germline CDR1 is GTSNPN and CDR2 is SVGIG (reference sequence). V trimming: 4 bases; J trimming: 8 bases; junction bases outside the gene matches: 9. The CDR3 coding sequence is TGTGCCTGGACCCCCGACAGGGGTTGGGGCTACACCTTC. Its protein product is CAWTPDRGWGYTF.